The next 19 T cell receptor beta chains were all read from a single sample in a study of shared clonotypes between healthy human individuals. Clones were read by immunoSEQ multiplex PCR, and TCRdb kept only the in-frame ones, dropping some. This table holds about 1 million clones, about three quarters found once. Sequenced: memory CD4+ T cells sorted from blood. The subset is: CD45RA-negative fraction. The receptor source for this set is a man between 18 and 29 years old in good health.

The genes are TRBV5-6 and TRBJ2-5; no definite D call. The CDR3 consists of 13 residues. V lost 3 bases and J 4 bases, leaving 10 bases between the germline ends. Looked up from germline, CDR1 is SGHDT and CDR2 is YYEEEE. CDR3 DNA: TGTGCCAGCAGCTCCAGGAGTAGAGAGACCCAGTACTTC. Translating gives CASSSRSRETQYF.

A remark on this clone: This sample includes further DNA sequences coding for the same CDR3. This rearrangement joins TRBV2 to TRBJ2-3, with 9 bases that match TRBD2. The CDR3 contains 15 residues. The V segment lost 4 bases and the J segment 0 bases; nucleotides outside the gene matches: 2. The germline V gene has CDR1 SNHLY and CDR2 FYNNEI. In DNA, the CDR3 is TGTGCCAGCAGTGCTAGCGGGGCTAGCACAGATACGCAGTATTTT. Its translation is CASSASGASTDTQYF.

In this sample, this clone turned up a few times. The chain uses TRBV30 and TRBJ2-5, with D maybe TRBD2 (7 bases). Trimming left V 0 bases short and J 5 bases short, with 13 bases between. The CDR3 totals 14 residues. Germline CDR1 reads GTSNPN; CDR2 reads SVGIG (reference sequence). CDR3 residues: CAWSVGGALETQYF. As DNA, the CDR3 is TGTGCCTGGAGTGTAGGGGGGGCGCTGGAGACCCAGTACTTC.

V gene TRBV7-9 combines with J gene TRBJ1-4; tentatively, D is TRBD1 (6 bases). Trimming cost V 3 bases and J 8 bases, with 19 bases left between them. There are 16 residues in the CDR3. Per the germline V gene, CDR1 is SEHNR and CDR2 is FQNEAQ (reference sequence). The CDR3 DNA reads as TGTGCCAGCAGCTTTCCAGGGGATTCAGGTGAGGAAAAACTGTTTTTT. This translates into CASSFPGDSGEEKLFF. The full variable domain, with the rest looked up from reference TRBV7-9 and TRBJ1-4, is DTGVSQNPRHKITKRGQNVTFRCDPISEHNRLYWYRQTLGQGPEFLTYFQNEAQLEKSRLLSDRFSAERPKGSFSTLEIQRTEQGDSAMYLCASSFPGDSGEEKLFFGSGTQLSVL.

The CDR3 nucleotides are TGTGCCAGCAACGAACTAGACAGGGGGCAAACTGAAGCTTTCTTT. It yields the protein CASNELDRGQTEAFF. The chain uses TRBV28 and TRBJ1-1; 10 bases map to TRBD1. CDR3 length equals 15 residues. With V trimmed by 7 bases and J by 5 bases, 10 bases remained unmatched. CDR1 is MDHEN and CDR2 is SYDVKM in the germline V gene. Together with reference TRBV28 and TRBJ1-1, the CDR3 gives the full variable domain: DVKVTQSSRYLVKRTGEKVFLECVQDMDHENMFWYRQDPGLGLRLIYFSYDVKMKEKGDIPEGYSVSREKKERFSLILESASTNQTSMYLCASNELDRGQTEAFFGQGTRLTVV.

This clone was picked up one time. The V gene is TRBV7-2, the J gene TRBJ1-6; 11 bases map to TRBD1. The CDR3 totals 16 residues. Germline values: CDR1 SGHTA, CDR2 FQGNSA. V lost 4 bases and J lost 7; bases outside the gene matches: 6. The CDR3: CASSYLDRGRNSPLHF. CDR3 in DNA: TGTGCCAGCAGCTACCTGGACAGGGGGCGGAATTCACCCCTCCACTTT.

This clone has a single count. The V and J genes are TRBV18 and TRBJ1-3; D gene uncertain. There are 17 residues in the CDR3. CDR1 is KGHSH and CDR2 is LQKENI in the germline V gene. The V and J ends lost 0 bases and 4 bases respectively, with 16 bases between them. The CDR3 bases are TGTGCCAGCTCACCACCGCCGGGTCGCTCTGGCGGAAACACCATATATTTT. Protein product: CASSPPPGRSGGNTIYF. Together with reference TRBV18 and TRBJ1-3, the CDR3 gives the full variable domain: NAGVMQNPRHLVRRRGQEARLRCSPMKGHSHVYWYRQLPEEGLKFMVYLQKENIIDESGMPKERFSAEFPKEGPSILRIQQVVRGDSAAYFCASSPPPGRSGGNTIYFGEGSWLTVV.

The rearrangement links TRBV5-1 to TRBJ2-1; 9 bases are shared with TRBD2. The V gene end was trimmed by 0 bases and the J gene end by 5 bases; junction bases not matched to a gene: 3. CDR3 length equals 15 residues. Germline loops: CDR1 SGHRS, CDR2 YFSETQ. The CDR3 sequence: CASSLDLAGNNEQFF. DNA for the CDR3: TGCGCCAGCAGCTTGGACCTAGCGGGAAACAATGAGCAGTTCTTC.

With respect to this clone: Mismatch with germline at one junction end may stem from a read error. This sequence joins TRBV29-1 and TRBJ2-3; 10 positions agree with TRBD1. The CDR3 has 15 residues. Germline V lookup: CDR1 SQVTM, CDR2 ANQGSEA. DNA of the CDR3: TGCAGCGTGGAAGACAGGGGGCGTTTCGCAGATACGCAGTATTTT. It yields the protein CSVEDRGRFADTQYF.

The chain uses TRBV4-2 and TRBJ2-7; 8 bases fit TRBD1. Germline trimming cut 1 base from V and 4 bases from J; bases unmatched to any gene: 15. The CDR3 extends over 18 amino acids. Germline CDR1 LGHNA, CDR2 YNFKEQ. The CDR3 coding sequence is TGTGCCAGCAGCCAAGTTTCAGGGGGCGCCCCCTTTTCTTACGAGCAGTACTTC. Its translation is CASSQVSGGAPFSYEQYF.

CDR3 in DNA: TGTGCCAGCAGTATAAGACAGGGTTGGGGCCAAGAGACCCAGTACTTC. Encoded protein: CASSIRQGWGQETQYF. V usage is TRBV27 and J usage is TRBJ2-5, with 7 bases identical to TRBD1. This CDR3 contains 16 residues. Germline V gene lookup returns CDR1 MNHEY and CDR2 SMNVEV (reference sequence). The V gene end was trimmed by 5 bases and the J gene end by 1 base; junction bases not matched to a gene: 10.

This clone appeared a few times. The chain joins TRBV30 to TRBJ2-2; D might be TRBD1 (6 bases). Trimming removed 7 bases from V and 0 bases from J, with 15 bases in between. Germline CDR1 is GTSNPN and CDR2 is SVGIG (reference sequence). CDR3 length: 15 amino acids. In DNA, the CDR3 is TGTGCCTTTAGAATGGGACATTCGAACACCGGGGAGCTGTTTTTT. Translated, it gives CAFRMGHSNTGELFF.

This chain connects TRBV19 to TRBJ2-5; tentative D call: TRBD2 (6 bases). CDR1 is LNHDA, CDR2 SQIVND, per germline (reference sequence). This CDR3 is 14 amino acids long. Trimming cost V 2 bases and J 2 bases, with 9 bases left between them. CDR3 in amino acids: CASSIWRGQETQYF. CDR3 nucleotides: TGTGCCAGTAGTATATGGAGGGGACAAGAGACCCAGTACTTC.

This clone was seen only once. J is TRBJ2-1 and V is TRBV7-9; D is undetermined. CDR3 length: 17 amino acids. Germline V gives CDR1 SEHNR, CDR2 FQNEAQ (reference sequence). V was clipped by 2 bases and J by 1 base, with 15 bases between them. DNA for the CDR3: TGTGCCAGCAGCTTACTTCGTGGGGATCTTTCCTACAATGAGCAGTTCTTC. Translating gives CASSLLRGDLSYNEQFF.

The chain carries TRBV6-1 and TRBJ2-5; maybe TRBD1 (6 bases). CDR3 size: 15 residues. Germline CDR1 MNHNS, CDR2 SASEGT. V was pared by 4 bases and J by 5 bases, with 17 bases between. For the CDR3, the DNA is TGTGCCAGCAGTGGGGGACAAGCCCTCCGGGAGACCCAGTACTTC. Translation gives CASSGGQALRETQYF.

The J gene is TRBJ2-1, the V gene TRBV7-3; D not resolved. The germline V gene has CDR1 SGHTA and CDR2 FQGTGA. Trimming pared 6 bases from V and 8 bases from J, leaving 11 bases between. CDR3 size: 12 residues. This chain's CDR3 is CASSSNPHEQFF. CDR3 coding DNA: TGTGCCAGCAGTTCAAATCCGCATGAGCAGTTCTTC. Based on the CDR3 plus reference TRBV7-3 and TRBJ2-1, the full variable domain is GAGVSQTPSNKVTEKGKYVELRCDPISGHTALYWYRQSLGQGPEFLIYFQGTGAADDSGLPNDRFFAVRPEGSVSTLKIQRTERGDSAVYLCASSSNPHEQFFGPGTRLTVL.

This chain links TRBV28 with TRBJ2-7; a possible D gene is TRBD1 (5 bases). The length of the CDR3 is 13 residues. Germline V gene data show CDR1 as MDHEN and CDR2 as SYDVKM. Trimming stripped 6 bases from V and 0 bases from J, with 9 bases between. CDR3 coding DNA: TGTGCCAGCAGATGGACATCCTCCTACGAGCAGTACTTC. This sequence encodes CASRWTSSYEQYF.

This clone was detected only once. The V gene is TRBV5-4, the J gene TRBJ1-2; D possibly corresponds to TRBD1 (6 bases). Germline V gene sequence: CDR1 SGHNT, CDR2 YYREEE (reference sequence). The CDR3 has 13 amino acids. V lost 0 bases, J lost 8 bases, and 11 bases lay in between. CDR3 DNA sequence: TGTGCCAGCAGCTTGGCGGGGGCAGGGGGCTACACCTTC. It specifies CASSLAGAGGYTF.

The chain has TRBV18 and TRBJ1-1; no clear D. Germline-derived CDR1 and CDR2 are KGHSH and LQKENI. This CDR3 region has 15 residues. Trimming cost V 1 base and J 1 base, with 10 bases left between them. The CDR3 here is CASSPLMVGNTEAFF. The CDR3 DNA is TGTGCCAGCTCACCACTTATGGTTGGGAACACTGAAGCTTTCTTT.